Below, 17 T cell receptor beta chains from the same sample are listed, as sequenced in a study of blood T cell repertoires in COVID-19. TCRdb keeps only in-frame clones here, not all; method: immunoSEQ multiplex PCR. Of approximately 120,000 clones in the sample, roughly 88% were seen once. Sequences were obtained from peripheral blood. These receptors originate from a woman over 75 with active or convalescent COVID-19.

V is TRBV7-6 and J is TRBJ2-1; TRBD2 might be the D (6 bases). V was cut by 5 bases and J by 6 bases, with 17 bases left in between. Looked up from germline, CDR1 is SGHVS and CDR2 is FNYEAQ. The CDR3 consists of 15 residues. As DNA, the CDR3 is TGTGCCAGCAGCCCACCTCGTGGGAGGTTCAATGAGCAGTTCTTC. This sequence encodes CASSPPRGRFNEQFF.

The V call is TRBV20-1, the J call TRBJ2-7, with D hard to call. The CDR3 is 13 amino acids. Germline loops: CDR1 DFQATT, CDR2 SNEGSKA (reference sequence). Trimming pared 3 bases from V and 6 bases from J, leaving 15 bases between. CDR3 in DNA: TGCAGTGCTAGTTCCCCCCACCGCGTCGAGCAGTACTTC. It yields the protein CSASSPHRVEQYF.

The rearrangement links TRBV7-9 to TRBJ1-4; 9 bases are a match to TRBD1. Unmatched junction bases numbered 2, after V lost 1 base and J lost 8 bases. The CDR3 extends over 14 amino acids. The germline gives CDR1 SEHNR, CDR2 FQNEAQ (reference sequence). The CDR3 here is CASSLGTGDEKLFF. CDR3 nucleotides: TGTGCCAGCAGCTTAGGGACAGGGGACGAAAAACTGTTTTTT.

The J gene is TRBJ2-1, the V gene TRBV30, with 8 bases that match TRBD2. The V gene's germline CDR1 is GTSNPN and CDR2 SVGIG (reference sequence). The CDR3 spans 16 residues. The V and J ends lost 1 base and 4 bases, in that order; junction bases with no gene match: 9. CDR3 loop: CAWSDISAGVYNEQFF. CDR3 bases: TGTGCCTGGAGTGACATCTCAGCGGGAGTTTACAATGAGCAGTTCTTC.

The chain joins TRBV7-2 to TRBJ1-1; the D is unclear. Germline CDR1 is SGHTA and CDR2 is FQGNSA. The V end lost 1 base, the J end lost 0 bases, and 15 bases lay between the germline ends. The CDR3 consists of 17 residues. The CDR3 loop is CASSLGPAGIMNTEAFF. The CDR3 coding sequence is TGTGCCAGCAGCTTAGGCCCTGCAGGCATTATGAACACTGAAGCTTTCTTT.

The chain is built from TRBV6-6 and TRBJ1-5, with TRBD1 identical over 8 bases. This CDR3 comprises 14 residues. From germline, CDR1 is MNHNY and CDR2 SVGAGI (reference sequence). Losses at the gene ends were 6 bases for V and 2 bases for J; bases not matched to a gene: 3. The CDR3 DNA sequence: TGTGCCAGCAGCGGACAGGGTGGCAATCAGCCCCAGCATTTT. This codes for CASSGQGGNQPQHF.

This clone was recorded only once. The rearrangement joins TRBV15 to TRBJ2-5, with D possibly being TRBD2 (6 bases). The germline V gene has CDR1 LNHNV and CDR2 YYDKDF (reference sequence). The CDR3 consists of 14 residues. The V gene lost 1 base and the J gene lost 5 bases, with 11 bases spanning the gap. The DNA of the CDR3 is TGTGCCACCAGCAGAGCCCCGGGAGTGGAGACCCAGTACTTC. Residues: CATSRAPGVETQYF.

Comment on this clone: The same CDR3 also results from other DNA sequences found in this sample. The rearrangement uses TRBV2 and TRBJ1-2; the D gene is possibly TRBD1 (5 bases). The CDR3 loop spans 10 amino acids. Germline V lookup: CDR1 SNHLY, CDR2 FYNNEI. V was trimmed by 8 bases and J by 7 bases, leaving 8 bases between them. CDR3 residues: CASGQGGYTF. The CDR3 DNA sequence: TGTGCCAGCGGGCAGGGTGGCTACACCTTC.

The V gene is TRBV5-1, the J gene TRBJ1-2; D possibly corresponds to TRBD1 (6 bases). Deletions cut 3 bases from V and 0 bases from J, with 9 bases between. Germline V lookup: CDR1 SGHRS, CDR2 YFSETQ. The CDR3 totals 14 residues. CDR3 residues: CASSSGQPNYGYTF. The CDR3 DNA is TGCGCCAGCAGCTCCGGACAGCCTAACTATGGCTACACCTTC.

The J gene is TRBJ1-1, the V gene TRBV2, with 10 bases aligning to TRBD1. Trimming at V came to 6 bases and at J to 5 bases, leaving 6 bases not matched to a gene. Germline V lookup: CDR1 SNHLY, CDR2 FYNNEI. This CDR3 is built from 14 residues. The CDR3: CASRRTGGGTEAFF. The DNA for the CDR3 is TGTGCCAGCAGACGGACAGGGGGTGGTACTGAAGCTTTCTTT.

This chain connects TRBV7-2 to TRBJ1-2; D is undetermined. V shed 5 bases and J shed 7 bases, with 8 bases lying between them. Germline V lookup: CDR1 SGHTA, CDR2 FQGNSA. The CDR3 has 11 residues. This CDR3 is CASSPMRGYTF. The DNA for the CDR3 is TGTGCCAGCAGCCCGATGCGTGGCTACACCTTC.

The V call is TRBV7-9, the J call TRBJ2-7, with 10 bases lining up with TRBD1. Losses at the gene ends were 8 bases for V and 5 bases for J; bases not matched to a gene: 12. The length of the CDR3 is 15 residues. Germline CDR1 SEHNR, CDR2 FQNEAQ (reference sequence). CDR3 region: CASALRGQGINEQYF. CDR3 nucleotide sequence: TGTGCCAGCGCGTTACGGGGACAGGGGATTAACGAGCAGTACTTC. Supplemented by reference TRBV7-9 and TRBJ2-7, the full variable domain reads DTGVSQNPRHKITKRGQNVTFRCDPISEHNRLYWYRQTLGQGPEFLTYFQNEAQLEKSRLLSDRFSAERPKGSFSTLEIQRTEQGDSAMYLCASALRGQGINEQYFGPGTRLTVT.

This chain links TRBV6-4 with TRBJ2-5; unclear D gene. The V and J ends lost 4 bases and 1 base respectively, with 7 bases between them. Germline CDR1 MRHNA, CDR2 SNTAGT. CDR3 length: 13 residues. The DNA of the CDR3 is TGTGCCAGCAGTGTAAACACCCAAGAGACCCAGTACTTC. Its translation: CASSVNTQETQYF.

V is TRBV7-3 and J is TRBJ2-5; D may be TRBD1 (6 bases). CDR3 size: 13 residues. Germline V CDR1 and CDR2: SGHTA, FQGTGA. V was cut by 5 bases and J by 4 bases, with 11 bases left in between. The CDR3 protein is CASSTGSGETQYF. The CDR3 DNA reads TGTGCCAGCAGCACAGGGTCGGGAGAGACCCAGTACTTC.

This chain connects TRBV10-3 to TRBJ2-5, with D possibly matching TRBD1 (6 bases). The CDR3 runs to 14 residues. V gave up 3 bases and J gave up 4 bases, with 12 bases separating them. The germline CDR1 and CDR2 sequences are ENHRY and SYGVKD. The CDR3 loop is CAISEGAGVETQYF. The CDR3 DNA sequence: TGTGCCATCAGTGAAGGGGCAGGGGTAGAGACCCAGTACTTC.

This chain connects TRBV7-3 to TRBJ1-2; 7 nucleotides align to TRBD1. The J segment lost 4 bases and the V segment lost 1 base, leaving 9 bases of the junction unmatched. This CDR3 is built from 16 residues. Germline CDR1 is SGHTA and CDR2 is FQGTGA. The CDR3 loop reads CASSLSAGTDAYGYTF. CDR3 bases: TGTGCCAGCAGCTTAAGCGCCGGGACAGACGCCTATGGCTACACCTTC.

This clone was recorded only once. Here the CDR3 reads CASSPGTSGRAGETQYF. The DNA of the CDR3 is TGTGCCAGCAGTCCGGGGACTAGCGGGAGGGCCGGGGAGACCCAGTACTTC. The V gene is TRBV27, the J gene TRBJ2-5; 16 bases agree with TRBD2. Germline V gene lookup returns CDR1 MNHEY and CDR2 SMNVEV (reference sequence). V trimming: 5 bases; J trimming: 5 bases; junction bases outside the gene matches: 8. The CDR3 spans 17 residues.